One sample yielded the 19 T cell receptor beta chains listed below, sequenced in a study of shared clonotypes between healthy human individuals. Profiled with immunoSEQ multiplex PCR; TCRdb holds only in-frame clones, not every one. Of under 2,500,000 clones listed, roughly 95% are singletons. The material sequenced was naive CD4+ T cells sorted from blood. Subset in this sample: CD45RA+ positively selected. Source of these receptors: a man between 18 and 29 years old in good health.

V and J are TRBV6-5 and TRBJ1-6, with a tentative D call TRBD1 (6 bases). This CDR3 is 16 amino acids long. Germline lookup yields CDR1 MNHEY and CDR2 SVGAGI. Trimming stripped 4 bases from V and 3 bases from J, with 13 bases between. CDR3 region: CASSSAGRGYNSPLHF. As DNA, the CDR3 is TGTGCCAGCAGTTCCGCTGGCAGGGGCTATAATTCACCCCTCCACTTT.

V is TRBV9 and J is TRBJ2-3; maybe TRBD2 (6 bases). There are 15 residues in the CDR3. CDR1 SGDLS and CDR2 YYNGEE come from the germline V gene. The V end was cut by 4 bases, the J end by 2 bases, with 14 bases between. This chain's CDR3 is CASSREGLHTDTQYF. Written as DNA, the CDR3 is TGTGCCAGCAGCAGAGAGGGACTTCACACAGATACGCAGTATTTT.

V usage is TRBV13 and J usage is TRBJ1-6; D is ambiguous. This CDR3 region has 20 residues. CDR1 is PRHDT, CDR2 FYEKMQ, per germline (reference sequence). Trimming removed 3 bases at V and 0 bases at J, with 21 bases between. The CDR3 DNA follows: TGTGCCAGCAGCTTTTTCCCCCGGGAGGTTGGGAGCTCCTATAATTCACCCCTCCACTTT. Translating it yields CASSFFPREVGSSYNSPLHF.

The rearrangement joins TRBV27 to TRBJ2-2; no definite D call. V was cut by 7 bases and J by 1 base, with 16 bases left in between. The V gene's germline CDR1 is MNHEY and CDR2 SMNVEV (reference sequence). This CDR3 has 16 amino acids. CDR3 in amino acids: CASKTRGSGNTGELFF. CDR3 nucleotide sequence: TGTGCCAGCAAGACCAGAGGCTCCGGGAACACCGGGGAGCTGTTTTTT.

The chain employs TRBV11-2 and TRBJ1-2; D remains ambiguous. V was pared by 0 bases and J by 9 bases, with 17 bases between. The CDR3 extends over 15 amino acids. Per the germline V gene, CDR1 is SGHAT and CDR2 is FQNNGV. CDR3 in amino acids: CASSLERRPQGSYTF. The DNA of the CDR3 is TGTGCCAGCAGCTTAGAGCGCAGACCCCAAGGGAGCTACACCTTC.

The chain uses TRBV28 and TRBJ2-7; a possible D gene is TRBD2 (7 bases). Germline loops: CDR1 MDHEN, CDR2 SYDVKM. This CDR3 region has 14 residues. V gave up 6 bases and J gave up 7 bases, with 19 bases separating them. The CDR3 DNA is TGTGCCAGCAGGTCCCAGGGGAGGGCAGAAGAGCAGTACTTC. It specifies CASRSQGRAEEQYF.

The V gene is TRBV7-3, the J gene TRBJ1-1; possibly TRBD1 for D (6 bases). V was trimmed by 0 bases and J by 0 bases, leaving 8 bases between them. CDR3 length: 15 residues. CDR1 is SGHTA and CDR2 is FQGTGA in the germline V gene. CDR3 bases: TGTGCCAGCAGCTTAACCGGGGGCATGAACACTGAAGCTTTCTTT. Translating gives CASSLTGGMNTEAFF.

The genes are TRBV6-5 and TRBJ2-2, with TRBD1 identical over 8 bases. CDR3 size: 16 residues. CDR1 MNHEY and CDR2 SVGAGI come from the germline V gene. With 2 bases clipped from V and 3 bases from J, the junction kept 5 bases outside the gene matches. The CDR3 region is CASSYRQGRDTGELFF. For the CDR3, the DNA is TGTGCCAGCAGTTACCGACAGGGGAGAGACACCGGGGAGCTGTTTTTT.

The rearrangement joins TRBV9 to TRBJ2-7; tentative D call: TRBD2 (5 bases). The V gene lost 4 bases and the J gene lost 2 bases, with 10 bases spanning the gap. This CDR3 contains 13 residues. Germline V gene lookup returns CDR1 SGDLS and CDR2 YYNGEE. The CDR3 reads CASSKSGTYEQYF. In DNA form, the CDR3 reads TGTGCCAGCAGCAAGAGCGGTACCTACGAGCAGTACTTC. Based on the CDR3 plus reference TRBV9 and TRBJ2-7, the full variable domain is DSGVTQTPKHLITATGQRVTLRCSPRSGDLSVYWYQQSLDQGLQFLIQYYNGEERAKGNILERFSAQQFPDLHSELNLSSLELGDSALYFCASSKSGTYEQYFGPGTRLTVT.

The chain links TRBV4-1 to TRBJ1-5, with TRBD1 as a possible D gene (6 bases). V shed 0 bases and J shed 4 bases, with 10 bases lying between them. The germline CDR1 and CDR2 sequences are MGHRA and YSYEKL. CDR3 length: 15 amino acids. Here the CDR3 DNA reads TGCGCCAGCAGCCAAGACGGACAGTATAATCAGCCCCAGCATTTT. Translation gives CASSQDGQYNQPQHF.

This rearrangement joins TRBV28 to TRBJ2-7; 8 bases map to TRBD1. V lost 6 bases, J lost 3 bases, and 13 bases stayed unmatched. The CDR3 has 16 residues. Germline CDR1 MDHEN, CDR2 SYDVKM. CDR3 protein: CASSEIGTGSVYEQYF. CDR3 DNA: TGTGCCAGCAGCGAGATCGGGACAGGATCGGTCTACGAGCAGTACTTC. The variable domain in full, with the rest retrieved from reference TRBV28 and TRBJ2-7, is DVKVTQSSRYLVKRTGEKVFLECVQDMDHENMFWYRQDPGLGLRLIYFSYDVKMKEKGDIPEGYSVSREKKERFSLILESASTNQTSMYLCASSEIGTGSVYEQYFGPGTRLTVT.

J is TRBJ1-2 and V is TRBV5-1, with TRBD1 identical over 9 bases. The CDR3 is made up of 13 amino acids. V gave up 7 bases and J gave up 7 bases; unmatched junction bases: 8. Germline loops: CDR1 SGHRS, CDR2 YFSETQ. CDR3 amino acids: CASRETGGGGYTF. The CDR3 bases are TGCGCCAGCCGAGAGACAGGGGGTGGTGGCTACACCTTC.

The rearrangement joins TRBV28 to TRBJ1-1; D may be TRBD1 (5 bases). This CDR3 has 15 amino acids. Germline V gives CDR1 MDHEN, CDR2 SYDVKM. V was shortened by 6 bases and J by 1 base, with 15 bases between the two germline ends. The CDR3 spells CASSPALGENTEAFF. The CDR3 bases are TGTGCCAGCAGCCCAGCTTTAGGGGAGAACACTGAAGCTTTCTTT.

The rearrangement uses TRBV9 and TRBJ2-2; 11 positions agree with TRBD2. Germline V gene sequence: CDR1 SGDLS, CDR2 YYNGEE. The CDR3 runs 16 residues. Germline trimming cut 0 bases from V and 6 bases from J; bases unmatched to any gene: 4. CDR3 protein: CASSVGASGRSGELFF. The CDR3 DNA is TGTGCCAGCAGCGTAGGAGCTAGCGGGAGGTCCGGGGAGCTGTTTTTT.

J is TRBJ1-5 and V is TRBV6-8, with D possibly matching TRBD1 (5 bases). Germline V gene lookup returns CDR1 MNHGY and CDR2 SAAAGT. With 8 bases removed from V and 6 bases from J, the gap between germline ends came to 29 bases. The CDR3 runs 18 residues. CDR3 sequence reads: CASPTVKHGWGFGQPQHF. Written as DNA, the CDR3 is TGTGCCAGCCCGACTGTAAAACACGGATGGGGGTTCGGTCAGCCCCAGCATTTT.

This chain links TRBV7-9 with TRBJ1-6, with TRBD1 matching 10 bases. After removal of 2 bases from V and 7 bases from J, the junction contained 5 bases not matched to a gene. The CDR3 has 16 residues. CDR1 is SEHNR and CDR2 is FQNEAQ in the germline V gene (reference sequence). The DNA of the CDR3 is TGTGCCAGCAGCTTATACCGGACAGGGGGGAATTCACCCCTCCACTTT. As protein: CASSLYRTGGNSPLHF.

This chain uses TRBV2 with TRBJ1-4; 7 nucleotides agree with TRBD1. The CDR3 covers 15 residues. Germline V CDR1 and CDR2: SNHLY, FYNNEI. V gave up 6 bases and J gave up 3 bases; unmatched junction bases: 7. The CDR3 DNA follows: TGTGCCAGCAGCGATACAGGGGTACCTAATGAAAAACTGTTTTTT. Translation gives CASSDTGVPNEKLFF.

Turning to this clone: Other nucleotide sequences from this sample produce the same CDR3. The chain recombines TRBV28 with TRBJ2-5; D gene uncertain. The CDR3 is made up of 14 amino acids. Between the trimmed V and J ends, which lost 1 base and 2 bases, there was a span of 8 bases. In germline, CDR1 is MDHEN, CDR2 SYDVKM. This chain's CDR3 is CASSLSGRQETQYF. CDR3 coding DNA: TGTGCCAGCAGTTTATCGGGCAGACAAGAGACCCAGTACTTC. Full variable domain (missing parts from reference TRBV28 and TRBJ2-5): DVKVTQSSRYLVKRTGEKVFLECVQDMDHENMFWYRQDPGLGLRLIYFSYDVKMKEKGDIPEGYSVSREKKERFSLILESASTNQTSMYLCASSLSGRQETQYFGPGTRLLVL.

The rearrangement links TRBV11-2 to TRBJ1-1, with TRBD1 as a possible D gene (5 bases). This CDR3 region has 13 residues. V was clipped by 0 bases and J by 6 bases, with 8 bases between them. The germline V gene encodes CDR1 SGHAT and CDR2 FQNNGV. The CDR3 spells CASSLDREAEAFF. CDR3 nucleotide sequence: TGTGCCAGCAGCTTAGACAGGGAGGCTGAAGCTTTCTTT.